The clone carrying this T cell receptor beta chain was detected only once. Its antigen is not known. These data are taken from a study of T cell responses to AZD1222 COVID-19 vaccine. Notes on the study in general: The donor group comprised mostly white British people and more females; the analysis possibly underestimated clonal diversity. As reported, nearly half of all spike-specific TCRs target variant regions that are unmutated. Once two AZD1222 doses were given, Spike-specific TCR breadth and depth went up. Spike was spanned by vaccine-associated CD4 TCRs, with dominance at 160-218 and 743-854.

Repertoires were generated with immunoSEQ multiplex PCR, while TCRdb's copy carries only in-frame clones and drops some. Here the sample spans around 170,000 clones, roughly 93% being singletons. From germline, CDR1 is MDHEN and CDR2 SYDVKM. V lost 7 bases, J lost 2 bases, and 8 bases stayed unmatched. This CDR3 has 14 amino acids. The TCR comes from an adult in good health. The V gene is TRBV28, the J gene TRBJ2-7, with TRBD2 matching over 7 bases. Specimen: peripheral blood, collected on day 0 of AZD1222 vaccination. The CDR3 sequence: CASILSGATYEQYF. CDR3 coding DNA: TGTGCCAGCATTCTGAGCGGGGCTACCTACGAGCAGTACTTC. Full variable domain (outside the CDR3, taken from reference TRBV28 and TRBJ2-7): DVKVTQSSRYLVKRTGEKVFLECVQDMDHENMFWYRQDPGLGLRLIYFSYDVKMKEKGDIPEGYSVSREKKERFSLILESASTNQTSMYLCASILSGATYEQYFGPGTRLTVT.